The 5 T cell receptor beta chains listed next were all sequenced from one sample in a study of T cells after yellow fever vaccination. TCRdb fed the 5' RACE reads into MiXCR, producing one record per CDR3 protein. This sample yields about 220,000 distinct CDR3 sequences, of which 3.2% are seen a single time; approximately 3% belongs to the top ten. Sequencing used CD4+ T cells sorted from PBMCs, obtained 10 days after the yellow fever booster vaccination. These receptors were obtained from a man aged 18 to 35 who received the YFV17D yellow fever vaccine.

This clonotype was counted a few times. The chain recombines TRBV6-5 with TRBJ1-2; weak D call: TRBD1 (6 bases). Germline CDR1 MNHEY, CDR2 SVGAGI. Trimming took 2 bases from V and 4 from J, leaving 32 bases between them. The CDR3 is 21 amino acids. The CDR3 spells CASSYRQVSPSSIRDFYGYTF. CDR3 nucleotides: TGTGCCAGCAGTTACCGACAGGTCTCTCCAAGTTCGATCCGAGACTTCTATGGCTACACCTTC.

This chain uses TRBV12-3 or TRBV12-4 with TRBJ2-1; the D gene is possibly TRBD1 (6 bases). The ends were cut back, 3 bases at V and 3 bases at J, with 12 bases in the middle. This CDR3 region has 15 residues. CDR3 amino acids: CASSFWGTLYNEQFF. For the CDR3, the DNA is TGTGCCAGCAGTTTTTGGGGGACACTCTACAATGAGCAGTTCTTC.

This clonotype came up many times. The gene calls are TRBV28 and TRBJ2-7; 7 bases are a match to TRBD1. Germline trimming cut 5 bases from V and 4 bases from J; bases unmatched to any gene: 8. Germline V gives CDR1 MDHEN, CDR2 SYDVKM. CDR3 length equals 14 residues. The CDR3 nucleotides are TGTGCCAGCAGTCCACAACAGGGGTGGTACGAGCAGTACGTC. The encoded protein is CASSPQQGWYEQYV.

CDR3 sequence (DNA): TGTGCCAGTAGTATAGATGGTGTTCAGCCCCAGCATTTT. Amino acid sequence: CASSIDGVQPQHF. The chain recombines TRBV19 with TRBJ1-5; the D is unclear. Germline-derived CDR1 and CDR2 are LNHDA and SQIVND (reference sequence). The CDR3 sequence is 13 residues long. The V gene lost 0 bases and the J gene lost 6 bases, with 6 bases spanning the gap.

The V call is TRBV4-3, the J call TRBJ2-1, with no clear D. This CDR3 spans 16 amino acids. Germline-derived CDR1 and CDR2 are LGHNA and YSLEER. Trimming pared 1 base from V and 0 bases from J, leaving 10 bases between. The CDR3 nucleotides are TGCGCCAGCAGCCAAGGGGCAGAGAGCTCCTACAATGAGCAGTTCTTC. Translated, it gives CASSQGAESSYNEQFF.